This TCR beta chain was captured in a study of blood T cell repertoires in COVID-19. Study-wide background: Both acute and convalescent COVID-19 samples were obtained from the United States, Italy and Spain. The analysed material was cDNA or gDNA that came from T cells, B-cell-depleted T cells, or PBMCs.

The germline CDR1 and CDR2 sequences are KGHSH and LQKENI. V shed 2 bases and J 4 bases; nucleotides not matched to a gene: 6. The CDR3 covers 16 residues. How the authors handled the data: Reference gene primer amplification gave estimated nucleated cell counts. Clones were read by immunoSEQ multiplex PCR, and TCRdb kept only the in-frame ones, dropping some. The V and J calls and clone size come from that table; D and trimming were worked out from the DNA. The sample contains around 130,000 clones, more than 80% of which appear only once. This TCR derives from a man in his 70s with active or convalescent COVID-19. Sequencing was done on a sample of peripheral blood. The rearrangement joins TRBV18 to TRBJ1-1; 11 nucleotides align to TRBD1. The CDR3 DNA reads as TGTGCCAGCTCACCAGAGGACAGGGGGCGTAGCACTGAAGCTTTCTTT. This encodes CASSPEDRGRSTEAFF.